This TCR beta chain stems from a study of Graves' ophthalmopathy and Graves' hyperthyroidism. Study details: Peripheral blood was gathered at the point of initial diagnosis, before any treatment started. Study-level points and caveats: Ophthalmopathy versus stable hyperthyroidism: 13-signature model gave 87.88% sensitivity, less than 82% specificity. Blood also held most thyroid clonotypes expanded above 0.001 frequency.

RNA served as the template for amplifying TCR beta CDR3 regions. RT-PCR in the first round used HTBI primers; a second-round multiplex PCR followed. TCRdb reprocessed the multiplex PCR reads via MiXCR and lists one record per CDR3 protein. The repertoire holds 450,000 or so distinct CDR3 sequences, approximately 15% seen once, with 9.8% in the top ten. Other autoimmune disease, uncontrolled infection, pregnancy and lactation led to exclusion. The table lists this clonotype with many counts. Its antigen is unknown. This CDR3 spans 16 amino acids. The V gene lost 0 bases and the J gene lost 0 bases, with 11 bases spanning the gap. CDR1 and CDR2 from the germline V gene are SGHAT and FQNNGV.

The chain combines TRBV11-2 with TRBJ1-2; D call uncertain. The sample consisted of blood. The TCR originated in a woman under 40 with Graves' ophthalmopathy. The CDR3 spells CASSLDGHPPNYGYTF. In DNA, the CDR3 is TGTGCCAGCAGCTTAGACGGCCACCCCCCTAACTATGGCTACACCTTC.